A selection of T cell receptor beta chains follows, all from one sample in a study of patients and donors after allogeneic stem cell transplantation. TCRdb reprocessed the RT-PCR reads with MiXCR, giving one entry per CDR3 protein. Seen here are more than 850,000 distinct CDR3 sequences, about 20% observed once, and the top ten hold around 6%. The sequencing input was blood, either unsorted or a sorted T cell fraction (not recorded which). These receptors were taken from a human donor who was either an allogeneic HSCT recipient or a stem cell or donor lymphocyte infusion donor (not recorded which). It is not recorded whose cells these are; they may come from a transplant donor. The CDR3 runs from the conserved cysteine through the conserved F or W. A D gene is named only where the DNA matches it firmly. Clone size is given for some rows only: seen once, a few or many times, or a class if the clone is expanded.

CDR3 protein: CATSRAVPGAPDTQYF; CDR3 DNA: TGTGCCACCAGCAGAGCCGTACCGGGAGCTCCAGATACGCAGTATTTT; J gene: TRBJ2-3; V gene: TRBV15; D gene: -; CDR3 length: 16; clone size: -
CDR3 protein: CASSQDASGGSTDTQYF; CDR3 DNA: TGCGCCAGCAGCCAAGATGCTAGCGGGGGAAGCACAGATACGCAGTATTTT; J gene: TRBJ2-3; V gene: TRBV4-3; D gene: TRBD2; CDR3 length: 17; clone size: many
CDR3 protein: CASSSRDGRNSPLHF; CDR3 DNA: TGTGCCAGCAGTTCCCGGGACGGTCGGAACTCACCCCTCCACTTT; J gene: TRBJ1-6; V gene: TRBV27; D gene: -; CDR3 length: 15; clone size: -
CDR3 protein: CASSPLEGATNEKLFF; CDR3 DNA: TGTGCCAGCAGCCCCTTGGAAGGAGCAACTAATGAAAAACTGTTTTTT; J gene: TRBJ1-4; V gene: TRBV14; D gene: -; CDR3 length: 16; clone size: -
CDR3 protein: CASSFGFGGSQETQYF; CDR3 DNA: TGTGCCAGCAGTTTCGGGTTTGGCGGATCCCAAGAGACCCAGTACTTC; J gene: TRBJ2-5; V gene: TRBV12-3/TRBV12-4; D gene: -; CDR3 length: 16; clone size: many
CDR3 protein: CASSYNPRDNPNTEAFF; CDR3 DNA: TGTGCCAGCAGTTACAACCCTAGGGACAACCCGAACACTGAAGCTTTCTTT; J gene: TRBJ1-1; V gene: TRBV9; D gene: -; CDR3 length: 17; clone size: few
CDR3 protein: CATSDLAGYLDGAFF; CDR3 DNA: TGTGCCACCAGTGATTTGGCAGGGTACCTTGATGGAGCTTTCTTT; J gene: TRBJ1-1; V gene: TRBV24-1; D gene: -; CDR3 length: 15; clone size: -
CDR3 protein: CASSLGNRGGVYDEQYF; CDR3 DNA: TGTGCCAGCAGTTTAGGAAACAGGGGGGGGGTGTATGACGAGCAGTACTTC; J gene: TRBJ2-7; V gene: TRBV12-3/TRBV12-4; D gene: -; CDR3 length: 17; clone size: -
CDR3 protein: CASSVPGTRGYTF; CDR3 DNA: TGTGCCAGTAGCGTCCCGGGGACGCGAGGCTACACCTTC; J gene: TRBJ1-2; V gene: TRBV19; D gene: -; CDR3 length: 13; clone size: -
CDR3 protein: CASSQEVKAALAGEQFF; CDR3 DNA: TGTGCCAGCAGCCAAGAGGTAAAGGCTGCCCTAGCGGGGGAGCAGTTCTTC; J gene: TRBJ2-1; V gene: TRBV3-1; D gene: TRBD2; CDR3 length: 17; clone size: -
CDR3 protein: CSARGTSDTQYF; CDR3 DNA: TGCAGTGCTAGAGGAACGTCAGATACGCAGTATTTT; J gene: TRBJ2-3; V gene: TRBV20-1; D gene: -; CDR3 length: 12; clone size: -
CDR3 protein: CASSLRTVTYEQYF; CDR3 DNA: TGTGCCAGCAGTTTAAGGACGGTGACCTACGAGCAGTACTTC; J gene: TRBJ2-7; V gene: TRBV28; D gene: -; CDR3 length: 14; clone size: -
CDR3 protein: CSARLRLLYTEAFF; CDR3 DNA: TGCAGTGCCAGACTTAGACTTCTTTACACTGAAGCTTTCTTT; J gene: TRBJ1-1; V gene: TRBV20-1; D gene: -; CDR3 length: 14; clone size: few
CDR3 protein: CASTQALNEQFF; CDR3 DNA: TGTGCCAGCACCCAGGCCCTAAATGAGCAGTTCTTC; J gene: TRBJ2-1; V gene: TRBV2; D gene: -; CDR3 length: 12; clone size: -
CDR3 protein: CASSPTPGGDHEQYF; CDR3 DNA: TGTGCCAGCAGCCCAACCCCGGGGGGGGACCACGAGCAGTACTTC; J gene: TRBJ2-7; V gene: TRBV4-2; D gene: TRBD2; CDR3 length: 15; clone size: -
CDR3 protein: CASGLVLGAISYEQYF; CDR3 DNA: TGTGCTAGTGGTTTGGTCTTGGGGGCTATCTCCTACGAGCAGTACTTC; J gene: TRBJ2-7; V gene: TRBV12-5; D gene: -; CDR3 length: 16; clone size: -
CDR3 protein: CSARLRTSGGGLDTQYF; CDR3 DNA: TGCAGTGCTAGACTCCGGACTAGCGGGGGAGGTCTAGATACGCAGTATTTT; J gene: TRBJ2-3; V gene: TRBV20-1; D gene: TRBD2; CDR3 length: 17; clone size: -
CDR3 protein: CASSLTSPSGYYNEQFF; CDR3 DNA: TGTGCCAGCAGCTTAACATCGCCTAGCGGTTACTACAATGAGCAGTTCTTC; J gene: TRBJ2-1; V gene: TRBV7-3; D gene: TRBD2; CDR3 length: 17; clone size: -
CDR3 protein: CASSTGLAVGTQYF; CDR3 DNA: TGTGCCAGCAGCACCGGACTAGCGGTTGGGACCCAGTACTTC; J gene: TRBJ2-5; V gene: TRBV11-1; D gene: TRBD2; CDR3 length: 14; clone size: -
CDR3 protein: CASSLTQGTNSPLHF; CDR3 DNA: TGTGCCAGCAGCCTCACACAGGGTACCAATTCACCCCTCCACTTT; J gene: TRBJ1-6; V gene: TRBV9; D gene: -; CDR3 length: 15; clone size: few
CDR3 protein: CASTRQEANYGYTF; CDR3 DNA: TGCGCCAGCACCCGACAGGAAGCTAACTATGGCTACACCTTC; J gene: TRBJ1-2; V gene: TRBV4-1; D gene: -; CDR3 length: 14; clone size: few
CDR3 protein: CAGRDGSNTGELFF; CDR3 DNA: TGTGCCGGGAGGGACGGATCGAACACCGGGGAGCTGTTTTTT; J gene: TRBJ2-2; V gene: TRBV6-1; D gene: TRBD2; CDR3 length: 14; clone size: many
CDR3 protein: CASSLAFRGLSEKLFF; CDR3 DNA: TGCGCCAGCAGCTTGGCCTTTAGGGGTCTGTCCGAAAAACTGTTTTTT; J gene: TRBJ1-4; V gene: TRBV5-1; D gene: -; CDR3 length: 16; clone size: -
CDR3 protein: CATSRDLGRTGAGNQPQHF; CDR3 DNA: TGTGCCACCAGCAGAGATCTAGGTCGGACAGGGGCGGGCAATCAGCCCCAGCATTTT; J gene: TRBJ1-5; V gene: TRBV15; D gene: TRBD1; CDR3 length: 19; clone size: few
CDR3 protein: CASSFRQGGIHEQYF; CDR3 DNA: TGTGCCAGCAGTTTCAGGCAGGGGGGAATCCACGAGCAGTACTTC; J gene: TRBJ2-7; V gene: TRBV12-3/TRBV12-4; D gene: -; CDR3 length: 15; clone size: few
CDR3 protein: CASSFPQGAGTGELFF; CDR3 DNA: TGTGCCAGCAGCTTCCCCCAGGGGGCTGGCACCGGGGAGCTGTTTTTT; J gene: TRBJ2-2; V gene: TRBV13; D gene: TRBD1; CDR3 length: 16; clone size: -
CDR3 protein: CASSHDPGQRYEQYF; CDR3 DNA: TGCGCCAGCAGCCACGACCCGGGACAACGCTACGAGCAGTACTTC; J gene: TRBJ2-7; V gene: TRBV4-1; D gene: -; CDR3 length: 15; clone size: -
CDR3 protein: CAISDRPAGVEQYF; CDR3 DNA: TGTGCCATCAGTGATCGGCCCGCAGGAGTCGAGCAGTACTTC; J gene: TRBJ2-7; V gene: TRBV10-3; D gene: -; CDR3 length: 14; clone size: -
CDR3 protein: CASSRGRAGSPTEAFF; CDR3 DNA: TGTGCCAGCAGTCGGGGGAGGGCAGGGAGCCCCACTGAAGCTTTCTTT; J gene: TRBJ1-1; V gene: TRBV3-1; D gene: -; CDR3 length: 16; clone size: -
CDR3 protein: CAIRIETGATGELFF; CDR3 DNA: TGTGCCATCAGGATAGAGACAGGGGCCACCGGGGAGCTGTTTTTT; J gene: TRBJ2-2; V gene: TRBV10-3; D gene: TRBD1; CDR3 length: 15; clone size: -
CDR3 protein: CASILGSNTEAFF; CDR3 DNA: TGTGCCAGCATTTTAGGCTCGAACACTGAAGCTTTCTTT; J gene: TRBJ1-1; V gene: TRBV7-8; D gene: -; CDR3 length: 13; clone size: many
CDR3 protein: CSARKGQGQYEQYF; CDR3 DNA: TGCAGTGCTAGAAAAGGACAGGGCCAGTACGAGCAGTACTTC; J gene: TRBJ2-7; V gene: TRBV20-1; D gene: TRBD1; CDR3 length: 14; clone size: -
CDR3 protein: CASRKTATEAFF; CDR3 DNA: TGTGCCAGCAGAAAGACAGCCACTGAAGCTTTCTTT; J gene: TRBJ1-1; V gene: TRBV6-5; D gene: -; CDR3 length: 12; clone size: few
CDR3 protein: CASSPVGGLKRETQYF; CDR3 DNA: TGTGCCAGCTCACCAGTCGGGGGTCTAAAGCGGGAGACCCAGTACTTC; J gene: TRBJ2-5; V gene: TRBV18; D gene: -; CDR3 length: 16; clone size: -
CDR3 protein: CASSLGEGRNTEAFF; CDR3 DNA: TGCGCCAGCAGCTTGGGTGAAGGGCGAAACACTGAAGCTTTCTTT; J gene: TRBJ1-1; V gene: TRBV5-1; D gene: -; CDR3 length: 15; clone size: few
CDR3 protein: CASSEDRGPGLGLYQPQHF; CDR3 DNA: TGTGCCAGCAGTGAGGACAGGGGCCCGGGGCTTGGACTGTATCAGCCCCAGCATTTT; J gene: TRBJ1-5; V gene: TRBV25-1; D gene: TRBD1; CDR3 length: 19; clone size: few
CDR3 protein: CASSPLGGPGNGYTF; CDR3 DNA: TGTGCCAGCAGCCCCCTAGGAGGGCCTGGGAATGGCTACACCTTC; J gene: TRBJ1-2; V gene: TRBV7-2; D gene: -; CDR3 length: 15; clone size: few
CDR3 protein: CASSQFAQRGTGELFF; CDR3 DNA: TGCGCCAGCAGCCAATTCGCACAGCGGGGGACCGGGGAGCTGTTTTTT; J gene: TRBJ2-2; V gene: TRBV4-1; D gene: TRBD2; CDR3 length: 16; clone size: -
CDR3 protein: CASSPGLYEQYF; CDR3 DNA: TGTGCCAGCAGTCCCGGACTATACGAGCAGTACTTC; J gene: TRBJ2-7; V gene: TRBV12-3/TRBV12-4; D gene: -; CDR3 length: 12; clone size: many
CDR3 protein: CASNPGEITYEQYF; CDR3 DNA: TGTGCCAGCAATCCAGGGGAAATTACCTACGAGCAGTACTTC; J gene: TRBJ2-7; V gene: TRBV6-1; D gene: -; CDR3 length: 14; clone size: few
CDR3 protein: CASRPRLAGDYEQYF; CDR3 DNA: TGTGCCAGCAGACCCCGACTAGCGGGAGACTACGAGCAGTACTTC; J gene: TRBJ2-7; V gene: TRBV6-8; D gene: TRBD2; CDR3 length: 15; clone size: -
CDR3 protein: CASSQDKGRNTEAFF; CDR3 DNA: TGCGCCAGCAGCCAAGATAAGGGGCGGAACACTGAAGCTTTCTTT; J gene: TRBJ1-1; V gene: TRBV4-3; D gene: -; CDR3 length: 15; clone size: many
CDR3 protein: CASSPHGTGMGYTF; CDR3 DNA: TGTGCCAGCAGCCCCCACGGGACAGGGATGGGCTACACCTTC; J gene: TRBJ1-2; V gene: TRBV12-3/TRBV12-4; D gene: TRBD1; CDR3 length: 14; clone size: -
CDR3 protein: CASSNRGGYEQYF; CDR3 DNA: TGTGCCAGCAGTAACAGGGGTGGCTACGAGCAGTACTTC; J gene: TRBJ2-7; V gene: TRBV12-3/TRBV12-4; D gene: TRBD1; CDR3 length: 13; clone size: few
CDR3 protein: CASSQDQDSQETQYF; CDR3 DNA: TGCGCCAGCAGCCAAGATCAGGATTCCCAAGAGACCCAGTACTTC; J gene: TRBJ2-5; V gene: TRBV4-3; D gene: -; CDR3 length: 15; clone size: few
CDR3 protein: CASSLKGQGVYSNQPQHF; CDR3 DNA: TGTGCCAGCAGCTTAAAGGGACAGGGAGTATATAGCAATCAGCCCCAGCATTTT; J gene: TRBJ1-5; V gene: TRBV11-2; D gene: TRBD1; CDR3 length: 18; clone size: -
CDR3 protein: CASSQEKAGTEAFF; CDR3 DNA: TGCGCCAGCAGCCAAGAGAAGGCGGGGACTGAAGCTTTCTTT; J gene: TRBJ1-1; V gene: TRBV4-3; D gene: -; CDR3 length: 14; clone size: few
CDR3 protein: CASSLEIFWNEQFF; CDR3 DNA: TGTGCCAGCAGCTTAGAGATTTTTTGGAATGAGCAGTTCTTC; J gene: TRBJ2-1; V gene: TRBV7-8; D gene: -; CDR3 length: 14; clone size: -
CDR3 protein: CASSLIGGSEAFF; CDR3 DNA: TGTGCCAGCAGCTTAATCGGGGGCTCTGAAGCTTTCTTT; J gene: TRBJ1-1; V gene: TRBV7-8; D gene: -; CDR3 length: 13; clone size: once
CDR3 protein: CASSLHGEGTQYF; CDR3 DNA: TGTGCCAGCAGCTTACACGGGGAGGGTACGCAGTATTTT; J gene: TRBJ2-3; V gene: TRBV11-3; D gene: TRBD2; CDR3 length: 13; clone size: -
CDR3 protein: CASSLSPTKDTQYF; CDR3 DNA: TGTGCCAGCAGCCTATCCCCGACTAAAGATACGCAGTATTTT; J gene: TRBJ2-3; V gene: TRBV12-3/TRBV12-4; D gene: -; CDR3 length: 14; clone size: many
CDR3 protein: CAIIGSKWGEAFF; CDR3 DNA: TGTGCCATCATTGGGTCCAAATGGGGTGAAGCTTTCTTT; J gene: TRBJ1-1; V gene: TRBV10-3; D gene: -; CDR3 length: 13; clone size: -
CDR3 protein: CASGLGDRVNYGYTF; CDR3 DNA: TGTGCTAGTGGTTTGGGGGACAGGGTCAACTATGGCTACACCTTC; J gene: TRBJ1-2; V gene: TRBV12-5; D gene: TRBD1; CDR3 length: 15; clone size: -
CDR3 protein: CASSLAMWDGTQYF; CDR3 DNA: TGCGCCAGCAGCTTGGCGATGTGGGACGGGACCCAGTACTTC; J gene: TRBJ2-5; V gene: TRBV5-1; D gene: -; CDR3 length: 14; clone size: few
CDR3 protein: CSARELGGWSEAFF; CDR3 DNA: TGCAGTGCTAGAGAATTAGGGGGCTGGTCTGAAGCTTTCTTT; J gene: TRBJ1-1; V gene: TRBV20-1; D gene: TRBD1; CDR3 length: 14; clone size: few